The 11 T cell receptor beta chains reported below all come from one sample, sequenced in a study of control samples from healthy donors and cancer patients. Using immunoSEQ multiplex PCR, the repertoire was profiled, and TCRdb retains in-frame clones only, with some absent. The data hold fewer than 200,000 clones, with just over 90% observed a single time. Sequencing was performed on blood. The source is a woman aged 55 to 70 in good health.

The chain employs TRBV6-5 and TRBJ2-2, with 7 bases that match TRBD2. Trimming took 6 bases from V and 7 from J; bases not matched to a gene: 11. CDR1 MNHEY and CDR2 SVGAGI come from the germline V gene. The CDR3 has 15 residues. The CDR3 nucleotides are TGTGCCAGCAGCTCATTGCGGGGGTACGACGGGGAGCTGTTTTTT. Protein sequence: CASSSLRGYDGELFF.

V usage is TRBV5-1 and J usage is TRBJ2-3; TRBD2 matches at 13 bases. The CDR3 is 18 residues long. Germline trimming cut 3 bases from V and 0 bases from J; bases unmatched to any gene: 7. Germline V gene sequence: CDR1 SGHRS, CDR2 YFSETQ. The CDR3: CASSWGLAGLSSTDTQYF. For the CDR3, the DNA is TGCGCCAGCAGCTGGGGACTAGCGGGGCTATCTAGCACAGATACGCAGTATTTT.

V gene TRBV6-2 or TRBV6-3 combines with J gene TRBJ1-4; D is unresolved. The CDR3 has 17 residues. Trimming shortened V by 2 bases and J by 0 bases, and 13 bases separated the two germline ends. Germline V gives CDR1 MNHEY, CDR2 SVGEGT. The CDR3 loop is CASSYEVSAATNEKLFF. Here the CDR3 DNA reads TGTGCCAGCAGTTACGAAGTCTCGGCGGCAACTAATGAAAAACTGTTTTTT.

J is TRBJ2-1 and V is TRBV5-1, with D perhaps matching TRBD1 or TRBD2 (7 bases each). Trimming left V 4 bases short and J 0 bases short, with 11 bases between. The germline V gene encodes CDR1 SGHRS and CDR2 YFSETQ. This CDR3 comprises 15 residues. CDR3 bases: TGCGCCAGCAGCCAGGGGGGGAGCTCCTACAATGAGCAGTTCTTC. The encoded protein is CASSQGGSSYNEQFF.

CDR3 amino acids: CASRRGTGHNQPQHF. CDR3 coding DNA: TGTGCCAGTAGAAGGGGGACAGGGCACAATCAGCCCCAGCATTTT. The chain carries TRBV19 and TRBJ1-5; 9 nucleotides line up with TRBD1. This CDR3 has 15 amino acids. CDR1 and CDR2 (germline): LNHDA, SQIVND (reference sequence). V lost 6 bases, J lost 3 bases, and 6 bases stayed unmatched. Filled out from reference TRBV19 and TRBJ1-5, the complete variable domain reads DGGITQSPKYLFRKEGQNVTLSCEQNLNHDAMYWYRQDPGQGLRLIYYSQIVNDFQKGDIAEGYSVSREKKESFPLTVTSAQKNPTAFYLCASRRGTGHNQPQHFGDGTRLSIL.

The rearrangement uses TRBV5-5 and TRBJ1-1; D call uncertain. CDR3 length: 15 amino acids. CDR1 is SGHKS, CDR2 YYEKEE, per germline (reference sequence). V lost 0 bases to trimming and J lost 2 bases, with 11 bases between them. The CDR3 nucleotides read TGTGCCAGCAGCTTGGAATTTGCAGTAAACACTGAAGCTTTCTTT. As protein: CASSLEFAVNTEAFF.

CDR3 sequence reads: CASSFSGTDYNSPLHF. CDR3 DNA: TGTGCCAGCAGCTTTAGCGGGACGGATTATAATTCACCCCTCCACTTT. The chain employs TRBV11-2 and TRBJ1-6; the D gene is possibly TRBD1 (5 bases). From germline, CDR1 is SGHAT and CDR2 FQNNGV. Trimming removed 3 bases at V and 4 bases at J, with 13 bases between. The CDR3 runs 16 residues.

The chain recombines TRBV21-1 with TRBJ1-2; the listed D gene, TRBD1, was not tested against the DNA. TRBV21-1 is annotated as a pseudogene. The CDR3 totals 18 residues. The CDR3 is CASSNPPAALQGFRGYTF. The CDR3 DNA follows: TGTGCCAGCAGCAACCCTCCCGCCGCGTTACAGGGGTTCCGTGGCTACACCTTC.

The chain couples TRBV18 to TRBJ1-1; 12 bases line up with TRBD1. With 6 bases clipped from V and 4 bases from J, the junction kept 18 bases outside the gene matches. Germline CDR1 is KGHSH and CDR2 is LQKENI. The CDR3 is 19 amino acids. The CDR3 nucleotides are TGTGCCAGCTCCCTGACTTCGATTGGGACAGGGGGCAGGACCACTGAAGCTTTCTTT. Amino acid sequence: CASSLTSIGTGGRTTEAFF.

This clone has just one count. This chain uses TRBV29-1 with TRBJ1-2, with TRBD1 identical over 7 bases. The CDR3 length is 13 residues. V lost 7 bases and J lost 7; bases outside the gene matches: 12. Germline V gene data show CDR1 as SQVTM and CDR2 as ANQGSEA. CDR3 DNA: TGCAGCGCCATGGCCAGGGGGAGGTTTGGCTACACCTTC. This sequence encodes CSAMARGRFGYTF.

The V gene is TRBV9, the J gene TRBJ2-1; 8 positions match TRBD2. This CDR3 spans 16 amino acids. V gave up 0 bases and J gave up 7 bases; unmatched junction bases: 9. In germline, CDR1 is SGDLS, CDR2 YYNGEE. Here the CDR3 reads CASSVEGGGLGNEQFF. The CDR3 DNA reads as TGTGCCAGCAGCGTAGAAGGCGGGGGGCTTGGGAATGAGCAGTTCTTC.